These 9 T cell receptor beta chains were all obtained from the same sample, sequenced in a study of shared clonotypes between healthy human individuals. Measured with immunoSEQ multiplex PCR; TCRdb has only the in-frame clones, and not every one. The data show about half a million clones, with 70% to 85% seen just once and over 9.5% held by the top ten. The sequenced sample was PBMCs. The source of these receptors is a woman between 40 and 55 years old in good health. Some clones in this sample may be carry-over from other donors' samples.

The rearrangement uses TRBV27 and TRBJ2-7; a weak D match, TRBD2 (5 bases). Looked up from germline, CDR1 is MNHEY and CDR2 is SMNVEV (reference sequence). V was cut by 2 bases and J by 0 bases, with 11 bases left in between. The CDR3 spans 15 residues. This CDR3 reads CASSLAGGPSYEQYF. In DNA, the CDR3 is TGTGCCAGCAGTTTAGCCGGAGGCCCCTCCTACGAGCAGTACTTC.

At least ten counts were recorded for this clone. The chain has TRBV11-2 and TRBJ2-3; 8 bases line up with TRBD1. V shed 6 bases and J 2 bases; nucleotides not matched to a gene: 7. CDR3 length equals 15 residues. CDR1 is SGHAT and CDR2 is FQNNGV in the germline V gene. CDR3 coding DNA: TGTGCCAGCAGGACCACAGGGGGAATCACAGATACGCAGTATTTT. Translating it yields CASRTTGGITDTQYF.

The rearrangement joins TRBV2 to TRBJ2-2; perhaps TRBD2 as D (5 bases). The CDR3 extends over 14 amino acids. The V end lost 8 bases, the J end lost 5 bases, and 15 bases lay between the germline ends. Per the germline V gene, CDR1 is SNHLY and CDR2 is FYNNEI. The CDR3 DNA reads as TGTGCCAGCTGGAGAGGGCGAGAGACCGGGGAGCTGTTTTTT. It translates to CASWRGRETGELFF.

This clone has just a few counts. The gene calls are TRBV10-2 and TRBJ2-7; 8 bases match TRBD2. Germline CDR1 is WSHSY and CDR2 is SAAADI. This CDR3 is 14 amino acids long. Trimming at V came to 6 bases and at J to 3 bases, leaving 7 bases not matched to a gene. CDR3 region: CASRPGGGIYEQYF. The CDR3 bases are TGCGCCAGCAGGCCGGGGGGGGGAATCTACGAGCAGTACTTC.

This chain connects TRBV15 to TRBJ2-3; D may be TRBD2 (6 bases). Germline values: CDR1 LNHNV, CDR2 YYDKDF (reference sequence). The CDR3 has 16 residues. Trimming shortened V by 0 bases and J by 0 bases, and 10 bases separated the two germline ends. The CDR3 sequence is CATSREGLSSTDTQYF. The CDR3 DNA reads TGTGCCACCAGCAGAGAGGGACTCTCTAGCACAGATACGCAGTATTTT.

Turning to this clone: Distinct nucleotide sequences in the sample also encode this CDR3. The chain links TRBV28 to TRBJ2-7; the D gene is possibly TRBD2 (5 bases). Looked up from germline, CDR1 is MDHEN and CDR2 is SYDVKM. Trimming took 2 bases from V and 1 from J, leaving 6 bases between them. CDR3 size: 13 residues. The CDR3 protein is CASSLGGSYEQYF. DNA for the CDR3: TGTGCCAGCAGTTTAGGAGGTTCCTACGAGCAGTACTTC.

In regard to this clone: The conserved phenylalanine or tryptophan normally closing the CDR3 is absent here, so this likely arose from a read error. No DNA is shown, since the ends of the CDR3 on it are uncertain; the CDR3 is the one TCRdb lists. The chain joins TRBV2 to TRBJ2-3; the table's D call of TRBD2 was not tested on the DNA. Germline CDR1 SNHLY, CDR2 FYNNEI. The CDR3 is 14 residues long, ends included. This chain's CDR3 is CAGSEARIAGDPYL.

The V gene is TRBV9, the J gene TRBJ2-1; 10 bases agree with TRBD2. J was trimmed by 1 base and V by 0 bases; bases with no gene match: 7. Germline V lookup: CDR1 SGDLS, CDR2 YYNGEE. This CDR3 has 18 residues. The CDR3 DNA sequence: TGTGCCAGCAGCGTAGAGCCAGGAGCGGGAGGGTCCTACAATGAGCAGTTCTTC. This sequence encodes CASSVEPGAGGSYNEQFF.

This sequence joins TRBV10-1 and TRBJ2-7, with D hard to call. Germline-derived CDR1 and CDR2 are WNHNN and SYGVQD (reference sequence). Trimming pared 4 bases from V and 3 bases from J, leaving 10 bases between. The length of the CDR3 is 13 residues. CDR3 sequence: CASSGSPHYEQYF. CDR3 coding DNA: TGCGCCAGCAGTGGTAGTCCCCACTACGAGCAGTACTTC.